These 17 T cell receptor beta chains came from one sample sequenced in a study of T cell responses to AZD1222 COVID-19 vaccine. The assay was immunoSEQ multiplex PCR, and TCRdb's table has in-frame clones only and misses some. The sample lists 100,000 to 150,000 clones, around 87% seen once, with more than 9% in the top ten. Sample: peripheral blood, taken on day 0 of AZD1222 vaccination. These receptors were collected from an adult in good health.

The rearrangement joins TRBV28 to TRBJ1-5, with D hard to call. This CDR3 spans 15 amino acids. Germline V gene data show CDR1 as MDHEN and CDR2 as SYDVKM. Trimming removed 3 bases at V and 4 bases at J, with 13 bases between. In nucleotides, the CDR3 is TGTGCCAGCAGTTTGATAAGAGGTGTGAATCAGCCCCAGCATTTT. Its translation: CASSLIRGVNQPQHF.

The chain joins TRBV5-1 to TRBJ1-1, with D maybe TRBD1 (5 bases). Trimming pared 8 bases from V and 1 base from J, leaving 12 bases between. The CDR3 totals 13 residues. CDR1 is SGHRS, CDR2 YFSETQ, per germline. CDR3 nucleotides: TGCGCCAGTTATGACAGCCAGAACACTGAAGCTTTCTTT. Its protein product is CASYDSQNTEAFF.

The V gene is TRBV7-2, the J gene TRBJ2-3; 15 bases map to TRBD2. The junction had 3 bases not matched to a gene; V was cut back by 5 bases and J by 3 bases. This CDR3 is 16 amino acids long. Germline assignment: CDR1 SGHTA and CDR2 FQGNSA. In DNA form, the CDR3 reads TGTGCCAGCAGCATAGGGACTAGCGGGAGGACAGATACGCAGTATTTT. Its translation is CASSIGTSGRTDTQYF. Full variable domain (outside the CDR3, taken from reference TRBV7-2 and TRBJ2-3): GAGVSQSPSNKVTEKGKDVELRCDPISGHTALYWYRQSLGQGLEFLIYFQGNSAPDKSGLPSDRFSAERTGGSVSTLTIQRTQQEDSAVYLCASSIGTSGRTDTQYFGPGTRLTVL.

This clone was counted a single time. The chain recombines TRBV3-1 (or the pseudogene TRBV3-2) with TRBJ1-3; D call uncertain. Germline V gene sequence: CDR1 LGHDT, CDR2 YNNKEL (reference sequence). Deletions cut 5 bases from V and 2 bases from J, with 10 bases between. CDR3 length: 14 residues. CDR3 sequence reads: CASSYRAAGNTIYF. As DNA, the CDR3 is TGTGCCAGCAGCTATCGGGCGGCTGGAAACACCATATATTTT.

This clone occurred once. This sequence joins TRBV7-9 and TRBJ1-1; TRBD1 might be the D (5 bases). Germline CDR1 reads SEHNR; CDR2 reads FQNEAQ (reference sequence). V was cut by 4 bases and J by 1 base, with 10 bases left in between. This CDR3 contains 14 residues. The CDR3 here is CASSWGRTNTEAFF. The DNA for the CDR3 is TGTGCCAGCAGCTGGGGACGGACGAACACTGAAGCTTTCTTT.

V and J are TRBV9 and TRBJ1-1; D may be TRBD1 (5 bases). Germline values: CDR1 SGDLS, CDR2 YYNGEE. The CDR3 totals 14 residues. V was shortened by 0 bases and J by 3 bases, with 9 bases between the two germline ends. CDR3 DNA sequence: TGTGCCAGCAGCGTAGCAATCAGGGACACTGAAGCTTTCTTT. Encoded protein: CASSVAIRDTEAFF.

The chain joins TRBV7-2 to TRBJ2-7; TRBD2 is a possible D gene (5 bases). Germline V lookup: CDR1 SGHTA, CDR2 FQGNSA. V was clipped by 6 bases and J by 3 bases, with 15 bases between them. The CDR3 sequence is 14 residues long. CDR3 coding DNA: TGTGCCAGCAGTTCCGGGGTCGGTTACTACGAGCAGTACTTC. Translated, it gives CASSSGVGYYEQYF.

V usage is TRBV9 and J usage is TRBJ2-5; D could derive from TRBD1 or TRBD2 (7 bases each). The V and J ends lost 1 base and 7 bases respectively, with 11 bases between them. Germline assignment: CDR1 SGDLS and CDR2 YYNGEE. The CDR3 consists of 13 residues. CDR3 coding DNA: TGTGCCAGCAGCGTATCAGGGGGGGGGACCCAGTACTTC. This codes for CASSVSGGGTQYF.

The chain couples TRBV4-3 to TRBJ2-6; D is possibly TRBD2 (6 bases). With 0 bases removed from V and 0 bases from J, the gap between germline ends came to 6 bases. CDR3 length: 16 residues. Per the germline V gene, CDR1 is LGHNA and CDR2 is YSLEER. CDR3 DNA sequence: TGCGCCAGCAGCCAAGAGGAGGGCTCTGGGGCCAACGTCCTGACTTTC. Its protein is CASSQEEGSGANVLTF.

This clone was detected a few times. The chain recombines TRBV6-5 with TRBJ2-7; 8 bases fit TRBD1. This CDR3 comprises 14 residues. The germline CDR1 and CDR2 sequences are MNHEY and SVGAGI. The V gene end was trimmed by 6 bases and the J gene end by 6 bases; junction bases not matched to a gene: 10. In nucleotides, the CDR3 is TGTGCCAGCAGCACGGACAGGGCTCTATCCGAGCAGTACTTC. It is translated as CASSTDRALSEQYF.

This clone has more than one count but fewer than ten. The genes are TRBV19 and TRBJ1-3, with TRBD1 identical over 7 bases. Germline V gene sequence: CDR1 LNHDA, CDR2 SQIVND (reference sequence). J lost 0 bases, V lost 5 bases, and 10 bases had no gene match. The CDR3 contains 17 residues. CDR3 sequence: CASSPTGAGLSGNTIYF. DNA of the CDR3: TGTGCCAGTAGTCCAACAGGGGCGGGCCTCTCTGGAAACACCATATATTTT.

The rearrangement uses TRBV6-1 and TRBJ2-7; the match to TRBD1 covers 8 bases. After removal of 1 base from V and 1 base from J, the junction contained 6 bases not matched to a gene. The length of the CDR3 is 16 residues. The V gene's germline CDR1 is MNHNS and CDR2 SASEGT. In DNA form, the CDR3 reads TGTGCCAGCAGTGAAGGGTGGGACAGGTTTTCCTACGAGCAGTACTTC. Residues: CASSEGWDRFSYEQYF.

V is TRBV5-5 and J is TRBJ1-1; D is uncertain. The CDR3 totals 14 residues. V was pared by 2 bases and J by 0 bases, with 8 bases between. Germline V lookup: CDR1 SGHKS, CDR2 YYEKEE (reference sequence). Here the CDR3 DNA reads TGTGCCAGCAGCTTTGGGCTCATGAACACTGAAGCTTTCTTT. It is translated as CASSFGLMNTEAFF.

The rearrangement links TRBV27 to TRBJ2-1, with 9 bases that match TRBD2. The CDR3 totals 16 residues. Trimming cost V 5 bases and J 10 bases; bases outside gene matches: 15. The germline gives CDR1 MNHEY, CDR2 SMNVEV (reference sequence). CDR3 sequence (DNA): TGTGCCAGCAGTCCTATCAGGCTTAGCGGGGGTCGGGAGCAGTTCTTC. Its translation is CASSPIRLSGGREQFF.

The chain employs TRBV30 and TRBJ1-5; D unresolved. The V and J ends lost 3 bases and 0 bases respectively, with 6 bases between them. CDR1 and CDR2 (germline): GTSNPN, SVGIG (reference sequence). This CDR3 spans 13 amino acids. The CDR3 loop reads CAWRPHSNQPQHF. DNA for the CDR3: TGTGCCTGGAGGCCCCATAGCAATCAGCCCCAGCATTTT.

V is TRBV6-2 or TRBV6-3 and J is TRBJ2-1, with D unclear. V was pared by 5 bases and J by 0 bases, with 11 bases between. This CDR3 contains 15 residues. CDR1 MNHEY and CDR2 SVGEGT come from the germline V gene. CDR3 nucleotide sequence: TGTGCCAGCAGTCCCACGGGTAGCTCCTACAATGAGCAGTTCTTC. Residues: CASSPTGSSYNEQFF.

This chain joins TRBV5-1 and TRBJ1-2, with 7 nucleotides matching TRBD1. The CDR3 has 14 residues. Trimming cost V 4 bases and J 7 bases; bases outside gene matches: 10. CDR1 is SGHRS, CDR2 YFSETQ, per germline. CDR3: CASSKGTVSGGYTF. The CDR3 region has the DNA TGCGCCAGCAGCAAAGGGACAGTTTCGGGTGGCTACACCTTC.